This T cell receptor (beta chain) emerged from a study of T cell responses to AZD1222 COVID-19 vaccine. Clones were sequenced by immunoSEQ multiplex PCR, and TCRdb holds only the in-frame ones, with some missing. The table lists 100,000 to 150,000 clones, about 89% of them singletons. Germline CDR1 reads LNHDA; CDR2 reads SQIVND (reference sequence). This CDR3 comprises 18 residues. Trimming took 6 bases from V and 3 from J; bases not matched to a gene: 10. The chain recombines TRBV19 with TRBJ2-1; 14 nucleotides agree with TRBD2. The sequenced sample was peripheral blood, obtained on day 0 of AZD1222 vaccination. The TCR was taken from an adult in good health. The CDR3 nucleotides are TGTGCCAGTAGGGGGACTAGCGGGAGAATGTGGGACTACAATGAGCAGTTCTTC. This translates into CASRGTSGRMWDYNEQFF. Using reference TRBV19 and TRBJ2-1 for the parts outside the CDR3, the full variable domain is DGGITQSPKYLFRKEGQNVTLSCEQNLNHDAMYWYRQDPGQGLRLIYYSQIVNDFQKGDIAEGYSVSREKKESFPLTVTSAQKNPTAFYLCASRGTSGRMWDYNEQFFGPGTRLTVL.